The 31 T cell receptor beta chains given below trace back to one sample, sequenced in a study of shared clonotypes between healthy human individuals. As defined, naive CD8 cells were CD45RO-negative and positively selected for CCR7, with terminally differentiated effector memory CD45RA+ cells excluded. Assay used: immunoSEQ multiplex PCR; TCRdb lists only in-frame clones, some missing. The sample shows approximately 600,000 clones, roughly 95% of them seen only once. The sequencing sample was made of naive CD8+ T cells sorted from blood. The source is a woman aged 25 to 39 in good health.

V and J are TRBV9 and TRBJ2-7; maybe TRBD1 (5 bases). CDR1 SGDLS and CDR2 YYNGEE come from the germline V gene. The CDR3 contains 13 residues. V was clipped by 3 bases and J by 6 bases, with 13 bases between them. CDR3 region: CASSARVLPEQYF. CDR3 nucleotide sequence: TGTGCCAGCAGCGCCAGGGTCCTCCCCGAGCAGTACTTC.

V and J are TRBV27 and TRBJ2-1; D is unclear. CDR1 is MNHEY and CDR2 is SMNVEV in the germline V gene (reference sequence). V was cut by 6 bases and J by 7 bases, with 4 bases left in between. The CDR3 is 10 amino acids. DNA of the CDR3: TGTGCCAGCAGAGGGAATGAGCAGTTCTTC. Amino acids: CASRGNEQFF.

This chain uses TRBV7-9 with TRBJ2-1; 7 positions match TRBD2. V shed 7 bases, J shed 8 bases, and the junction held 5 bases outside the gene matches. CDR1 SEHNR and CDR2 FQNEAQ come from the germline V gene (reference sequence). The CDR3 has 12 residues. CDR3 bases: TGTGCCAGCATCCGGCGGGGGTATGAGCAGTTCTTC. It codes for CASIRRGYEQFF.

V usage is TRBV15 and J usage is TRBJ2-7; 12 bases agree with TRBD2. The CDR3 contains 17 residues. Germline assignment: CDR1 LNHNV and CDR2 YYDKDF (reference sequence). V lost 1 base, J lost 2 bases, and 6 bases stayed unmatched. The chain's CDR3 is CATSRVGSSGRAYEQYF. The CDR3 bases are TGTGCCACCAGCAGAGTGGGATCTAGCGGGAGGGCCTACGAGCAGTACTTC. Based on the CDR3 plus reference TRBV15 and TRBJ2-7, the full variable domain is DAMVIQNPRYQVTQFGKPVTLSCSQTLNHNVMYWYQQKSSQAPKLLFHYYDKDFNNEADTPDNFQSRRPNTSFCFLDIRSPGLGDTAMYLCATSRVGSSGRAYEQYFGPGTRLTVT.

The CDR3 coding sequence is TGTGCCAGCAGTTTACTCGGGACCGCGGGCGGGGAGCTGTTTTTT. This sequence encodes CASSLLGTAGGELFF. The chain joins TRBV27 to TRBJ2-2, with D possibly being TRBD1 or TRBD2 (5 bases each). Germline values: CDR1 MNHEY, CDR2 SMNVEV (reference sequence). Trimming stripped 2 bases from V and 7 bases from J, with 14 bases between. The CDR3 totals 15 residues.

V gene TRBV2 combines with J gene TRBJ2-5; 12 bases match TRBD1. The DNA end favors TRBJ2-7, so the J call may be wrong. The CDR3 spans 15 residues. The germline gives CDR1 SNHLY, CDR2 FYNNEI. The CDR3 loop reads CASSPMGTGGGEQYF. For the CDR3, the DNA is TGTGCCAGCAGCCCGATGGGGACAGGGGGCGGCGAGCAGTACTTC.

V usage is TRBV6-1 and J usage is TRBJ2-5, with unresolved D. The CDR3 totals 11 residues. Trimming removed 6 bases from V and 4 bases from J, with 6 bases in between. Germline V gives CDR1 MNHNS, CDR2 SASEGT. CDR3 loop: CASRRGETQYF. CDR3 DNA sequence: TGTGCCAGCAGGCGAGGAGAGACCCAGTACTTC.

V gene TRBV27 combines with J gene TRBJ1-2, with TRBD1 matching 8 bases. Germline CDR1 MNHEY, CDR2 SMNVEV (reference sequence). The CDR3 covers 13 residues. V was clipped by 7 bases and J by 4 bases; unmatched bases: 5. In DNA form, the CDR3 reads TGTGCCAGCACCCCGGGACAGGCCTATGGCTACACCTTC. Its protein is CASTPGQAYGYTF.

This chain uses TRBV27 with TRBJ2-1; weak D call: TRBD1 (7 bases). Germline assignment: CDR1 MNHEY and CDR2 SMNVEV (reference sequence). Trimming took off 5 bases at V and 3 bases at J, with 20 bases between the two ends. The CDR3 length is 17 residues. CDR3 DNA sequence: TGTGCCAGCAGTCAGACTAGGGGGACAGTTCTCTACAATGAGCAGTTCTTC. This gives the protein CASSQTRGTVLYNEQFF.

The V and J genes are TRBV2 and TRBJ2-2; 7 nucleotides agree with TRBD2. The trim removed 6 bases at V and 0 bases at J, leaving 10 bases unmatched. The V gene's germline CDR1 is SNHLY and CDR2 FYNNEI. The CDR3 loop spans 17 amino acids. The CDR3 DNA sequence: TGTGCCAGCAGGATACGAGGGACTACCGCGAACACCGGGGAGCTGTTTTTT. Protein: CASRIRGTTANTGELFF.

On this clone itself: Within the sample, other DNA sequences also encode this same CDR3. The chain employs TRBV9 and TRBJ2-1; possibly TRBD2 for D (6 bases). The CDR3 covers 15 residues. From germline, CDR1 is SGDLS and CDR2 YYNGEE. V was cut by 4 bases and J by 1 base, with 12 bases left in between. The CDR3 reads CASSPAGGSYNEQFF. Written as DNA, the CDR3 is TGTGCCAGCAGCCCAGCCGGAGGGTCCTACAATGAGCAGTTCTTC.

The CDR3 region has the DNA TGTGCCAGCAGTTTAACAGGGGGCTCGATGCAGTTCTTC. It yields the protein CASSLTGGSMQFF. V usage is TRBV28 and J usage is TRBJ2-1, with 9 bases lining up with TRBD1. Per the germline V gene, CDR1 is MDHEN and CDR2 is SYDVKM. The J segment lost 12 bases and the V segment lost 2 bases, leaving 5 bases of the junction unmatched. The CDR3 totals 13 residues.

The rearrangement joins TRBV5-1 to TRBJ2-5; D call uncertain. The DNA end favors TRBJ2-7, so the J call may be wrong. The length of the CDR3 is 13 residues. Germline assignment: CDR1 SGHRS and CDR2 YFSETQ. The CDR3 loop is CASSLVGTYEQYF. CDR3 DNA sequence: TGCGCCAGCAGCTTGGTGGGAACCTACGAGCAGTACTTC.

CDR3 bases: TGTGCCAGCAGTCTGGACTTACGCTCCTACGAGCAGTACTTC. It yields the protein CASSLDLRSYEQYF. The chain has TRBV27 and TRBJ2-7, with D tentatively TRBD2 (5 bases). The CDR3 consists of 14 residues. CDR1 is MNHEY, CDR2 SMNVEV, per germline (reference sequence). Trimming removed 5 bases from V and 0 bases from J, with 11 bases in between.

V usage is TRBV5-4 and J usage is TRBJ2-5; D is uncertain. The better agreement between TRBJ2-7 and the DNA end casts doubt on the J call. There are 13 residues in the CDR3. The V gene's germline CDR1 is SGHNT and CDR2 YYREEE (reference sequence). CDR3 sequence reads: CASSSTMGDEQYF. The CDR3 DNA reads as TGTGCCAGCAGCTCTACGATGGGTGACGAGCAGTACTTC.

The chain links TRBV19 to TRBJ2-7; D is unresolved. The CDR3 spans 13 residues. Germline V gives CDR1 LNHDA, CDR2 SQIVND (reference sequence). V was pared by 5 bases and J by 0 bases, with 8 bases between. The CDR3 loop reads CASSSGPSYEQYF. In nucleotides, the CDR3 is TGTGCCAGTAGTTCCGGGCCCTCCTACGAGCAGTACTTC.

The rearrangement uses TRBV9 and TRBJ2-7; 7 bases align to TRBD1. J was trimmed by 2 bases and V by 0 bases; bases with no gene match: 5. This CDR3 is 15 amino acids long. Germline V gene data show CDR1 as SGDLS and CDR2 as YYNGEE. CDR3 DNA sequence: TGTGCCAGCAGCGTAGACAGGGGCGCAGCCTACGAGCAGTACTTC. It codes for CASSVDRGAAYEQYF. Variable domain in full (rest from reference TRBV9 and TRBJ2-7): DSGVTQTPKHLITATGQRVTLRCSPRSGDLSVYWYQQSLDQGLQFLIQYYNGEERAKGNILERFSAQQFPDLHSELNLSSLELGDSALYFCASSVDRGAAYEQYFGPGTRLTVT.

This chain links TRBV19 with TRBJ1-3; D is ambiguous. CDR1 is LNHDA, CDR2 SQIVND, per germline (reference sequence). The CDR3 consists of 15 residues. The V end was cut by 5 bases, the J end by 4 bases, with 15 bases between. The CDR3 reads CASSLSEADGNTIYF. In DNA form, the CDR3 reads TGTGCCAGTAGTCTTTCGGAAGCTGACGGAAACACCATATATTTT.

The rearrangement joins TRBV10-2 to TRBJ2-7; D not certain. Per germline, CDR1 WSHSY and CDR2 SAAADI. V dropped 6 bases and J dropped 3 bases, with 6 bases sitting between them. The CDR3 is 11 residues long. The CDR3 DNA follows: TGCGCCAGCAGGACCGTCTACGAGCAGTACTTC. It encodes CASRTVYEQYF.

The rearrangement links TRBV4-2 to TRBJ2-2; D may be TRBD2 (5 bases). The CDR3 is 14 amino acids. V was shortened by 1 base and J by 5 bases, with 8 bases between the two germline ends. Germline CDR1 and CDR2: LGHNA and YNFKEQ. In DNA form, the CDR3 reads TGTGCCAGCAGCCAAGGCGGACTTACCGGGGAGCTGTTTTTT. Protein: CASSQGGLTGELFF.

The chain combines TRBV27 with TRBJ2-1; D is uncertain. Trimming shortened V by 3 bases and J by 2 bases, and 11 bases separated the two germline ends. CDR1 and CDR2 (germline): MNHEY, SMNVEV (reference sequence). The CDR3 consists of 15 residues. Written as DNA, the CDR3 is TGTGCCAGCAGTTTTGATTCACTCACCTACAATGAGCAGTTCTTC. Amino acids: CASSFDSLTYNEQFF.

The sample holds one count of this clone. The V call is TRBV5-8, the J call TRBJ1-2; D remains ambiguous. V lost 0 bases and J 2 bases, leaving 5 bases between the germline ends. The CDR3 consists of 13 residues. Germline V gene lookup returns CDR1 SGHTS and CDR2 YDEGEE. The CDR3 coding sequence is TGTGCCAGCAGCTTGGATGCAAACTATGGCTACACCTTC. It translates to CASSLDANYGYTF.

The table lists this clone with a count of one. The V gene is TRBV19, the J gene TRBJ2-1; no clear D gene. The CDR3 covers 14 residues. CDR1 is LNHDA, CDR2 SQIVND, per germline (reference sequence). The germline V and J ends were trimmed by 5 bases and 0 bases, with 8 bases remaining between them. In DNA, the CDR3 is TGTGCCAGTAGTTTTGGATCCTCCTACAATGAGCAGTTCTTC. The encoded protein is CASSFGSSYNEQFF.

The gene calls are TRBV5-1 and TRBJ1-3; TRBD1 matches 10 bases. This CDR3 has 16 residues. The V and J ends lost 0 bases and 6 bases, in that order; junction bases with no gene match: 6. Germline V gene sequence: CDR1 SGHRS, CDR2 YFSETQ. This chain's CDR3 is CASSLVPTGGENTIYF. In nucleotides, the CDR3 is TGCGCCAGCAGCTTGGTGCCGACAGGGGGCGAAAACACCATATATTTT.

The chain joins TRBV4-2 to TRBJ2-7; TRBD1 might be the D (6 bases). This CDR3 is 15 amino acids long. The V gene lost 5 bases and the J gene lost 0 bases, with 14 bases spanning the gap. Germline V gene data show CDR1 as LGHNA and CDR2 as YNFKEQ. CDR3 sequence (DNA): TGTGCCAGCAGCTTGTGGGCAGGGGACTCCTACGAGCAGTACTTC. This encodes CASSLWAGDSYEQYF.

J is TRBJ1-4 and V is TRBV7-9; no clear D gene. The V and J ends lost 4 bases and 7 bases respectively, with 19 bases between them. There are 16 residues in the CDR3. CDR1 SEHNR and CDR2 FQNEAQ come from the germline V gene (reference sequence). CDR3 amino acids: CASSSDDQETGEKLFF. The CDR3 nucleotides are TGTGCCAGCAGCTCAGACGACCAGGAAACGGGTGAAAAACTGTTTTTT.

V gene TRBV13 combines with J gene TRBJ2-3, with 13 bases that match TRBD2. V shed 2 bases, J shed 10 bases, and the junction held 3 bases outside the gene matches. Germline V CDR1 and CDR2: PRHDT, FYEKMQ (reference sequence). The CDR3 totals 14 residues. The CDR3, as DNA: TGTGCCAGCAGCTTAAGACTAGCGGGAGGTGCGCAGTATTTT. As protein: CASSLRLAGGAQYF. Looking up the rest from reference TRBV13 and TRBJ2-3 gives the full variable domain: AAGVIQSPRHLIKEKRETATLKCYPIPRHDTVYWYQQGPGQDPQFLISFYEKMQSDKGSIPDRFSAQQFSDYHSELNMSSLELGDSALYFCASSLRLAGGAQYFGPGTRLTVL.

This chain connects TRBV27 to TRBJ2-7; 7 positions agree with TRBD2. The germline gives CDR1 MNHEY, CDR2 SMNVEV (reference sequence). V shed 3 bases and J 2 bases; nucleotides not matched to a gene: 4. This CDR3 is built from 14 residues. The CDR3 loop is CASSFTGGPYEQYF. The CDR3 DNA reads as TGTGCCAGCAGTTTTACGGGGGGTCCCTACGAGCAGTACTTC.

The V call is TRBV25-1, the J call TRBJ2-2; 8 nucleotides match TRBD2. The CDR3 is 16 amino acids. The germline CDR1 and CDR2 sequences are MGHDK and SYGVNS. V gave up 3 bases and J gave up 5 bases; unmatched junction bases: 8. The CDR3 DNA follows: TGTGCCAGCAGTGATAGCGGGGCCTGGGTGACCGGGGAGCTGTTTTTT. This gives the protein CASSDSGAWVTGELFF. Combining the CDR3 with reference TRBV25-1 and TRBJ2-2 gives the whole variable domain EADIYQTPRYLVIGTGKKITLECSQTMGHDKMYWYQQDPGMELHLIHYSYGVNSTEKGDLSSESTVSRIRTEHFPLTLESARPSHTSQYLCASSDSGAWVTGELFFGEGSRLTVL.

V and J are TRBV4-1 and TRBJ2-5; maybe TRBD1 (6 bases). Near its end, the DNA agrees better with TRBJ2-7, so the J call may be wrong. The germline V gene has CDR1 MGHRA and CDR2 YSYEKL. The CDR3 runs to 14 residues. The DNA of the CDR3 is TGCGCCAGCAGCCACAGGGGTAGGGGCTACGAGCAGTACTTC. Its translation is CASSHRGRGYEQYF.

The chain links TRBV14 to TRBJ1-6; 7 bases line up with TRBD1. Per germline, CDR1 SGHDN and CDR2 FVKESK. The length of the CDR3 is 14 residues. The trim removed 4 bases at V and 6 bases at J, leaving 3 bases unmatched. The CDR3 region is CASSLGTVNSPLHF. The CDR3 DNA follows: TGTGCCAGCAGCCTCGGGACAGTTAATTCACCCCTCCACTTT.